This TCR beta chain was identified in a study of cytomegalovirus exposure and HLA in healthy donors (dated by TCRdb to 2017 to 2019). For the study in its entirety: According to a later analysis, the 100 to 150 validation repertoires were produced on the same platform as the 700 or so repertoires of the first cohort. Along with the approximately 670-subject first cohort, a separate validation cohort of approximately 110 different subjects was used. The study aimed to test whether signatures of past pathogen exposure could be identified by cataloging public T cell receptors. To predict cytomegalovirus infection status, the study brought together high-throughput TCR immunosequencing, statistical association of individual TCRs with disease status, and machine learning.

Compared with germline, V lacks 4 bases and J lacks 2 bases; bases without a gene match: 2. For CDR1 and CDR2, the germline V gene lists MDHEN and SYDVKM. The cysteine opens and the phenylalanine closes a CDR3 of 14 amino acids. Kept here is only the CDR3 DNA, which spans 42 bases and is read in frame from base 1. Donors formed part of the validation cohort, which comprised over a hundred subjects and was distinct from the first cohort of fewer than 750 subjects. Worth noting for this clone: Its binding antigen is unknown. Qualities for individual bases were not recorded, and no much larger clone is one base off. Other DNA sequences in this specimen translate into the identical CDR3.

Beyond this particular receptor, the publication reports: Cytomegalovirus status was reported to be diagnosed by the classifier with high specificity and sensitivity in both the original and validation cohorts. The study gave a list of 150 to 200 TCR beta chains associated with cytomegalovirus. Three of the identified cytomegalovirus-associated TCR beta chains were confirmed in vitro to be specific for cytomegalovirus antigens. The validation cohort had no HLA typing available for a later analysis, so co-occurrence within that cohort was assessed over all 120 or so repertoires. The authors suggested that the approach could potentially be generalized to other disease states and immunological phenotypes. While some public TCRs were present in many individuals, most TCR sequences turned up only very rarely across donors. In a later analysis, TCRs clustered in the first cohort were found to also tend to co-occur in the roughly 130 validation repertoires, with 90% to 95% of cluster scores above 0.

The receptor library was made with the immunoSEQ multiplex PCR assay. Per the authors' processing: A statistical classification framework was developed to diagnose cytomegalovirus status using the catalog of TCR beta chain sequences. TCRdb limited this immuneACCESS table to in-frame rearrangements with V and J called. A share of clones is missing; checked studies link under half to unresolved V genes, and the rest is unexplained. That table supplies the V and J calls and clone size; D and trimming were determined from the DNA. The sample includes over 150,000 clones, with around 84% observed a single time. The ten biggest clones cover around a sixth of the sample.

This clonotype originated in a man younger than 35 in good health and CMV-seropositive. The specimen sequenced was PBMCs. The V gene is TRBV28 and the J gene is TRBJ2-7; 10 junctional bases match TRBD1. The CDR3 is CASSSGQGAYEQYF. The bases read TGTGCCAGCAGTTCCGGACAGGGGGCCTACGAGCAGTACTTC.